These 10 T cell receptor beta chains originate from one sample sequenced in a study of cytomegalovirus exposure and HLA in healthy donors. 60 Vbeta and 13 Jbeta primers were used in PCR. Measured with immunoSEQ multiplex PCR; TCRdb has only the in-frame clones, and not every one. Of around 31,000 clones listed, 50% to 75% are singletons. Sequencing input: PBMCs. The origin of the receptors is a male donor in good health and CMV-seropositive.

This clone was seen a few times. DNA of the CDR3: TGCAGCGCCCGCCGGACAGCTCAAGAGACCCAGTACTTC. Translation: CSARRTAQETQYF. The rearrangement links TRBV29-1 to TRBJ2-5, with D maybe TRBD1 (6 bases). Germline V gives CDR1 SQVTM, CDR2 ANQGSEA. Trimming removed 7 bases from V and 2 bases from J, with 14 bases in between. CDR3 length: 13 residues.

This clone was seen once. The gene calls are TRBV27 and TRBJ1-4; D uncertain. The CDR3 has 14 amino acids. With 3 bases removed from V and 0 bases from J, the gap between germline ends came to 5 bases. From germline, CDR1 is MNHEY and CDR2 SMNVEV (reference sequence). CDR3 DNA sequence: TGTGCCAGCAGTTTTACGGCAACTAATGAAAAACTGTTTTTT. Translating it yields CASSFTATNEKLFF. The full variable domain, rest sourced from reference TRBV27 and TRBJ1-4, is EAQVTQNPRYLITVTGKKLTVTCSQNMNHEYMSWYRQDPGLGLRQIYYSMNVEVTDKGDVPEGYKVSRKEKRNFPLILESPSPNQTSLYFCASSFTATNEKLFFGSGTQLSVL.

The V and J genes are TRBV11-3 and TRBJ2-3, with 8 positions matching TRBD2. The CDR3 spans 15 residues. Looked up from germline, CDR1 is SGHNT and CDR2 is YENEEA. Germline trimming cut 1 base from V and 2 bases from J; bases unmatched to any gene: 2. CDR3: CASSLAGGHTDTQYF. CDR3 coding DNA: TGTGCCAGCAGCTTAGCGGGAGGGCACACAGATACGCAGTATTTT.

The V gene is TRBV28, the J gene TRBJ1-4; the match to TRBD1 covers 7 bases. CDR1 and CDR2 (germline): MDHEN, SYDVKM. Losses at the gene ends were 3 bases for V and 5 bases for J; bases not matched to a gene: 6. The CDR3 contains 15 residues. The CDR3 nucleotides are TGTGCCAGCAGTTTCGAGGGGGCGCGAAATGAAAAACTGTTTTTT. This sequence encodes CASSFEGARNEKLFF.

The chain uses TRBV5-1 and TRBJ2-2, with D uncertain. Germline V gives CDR1 SGHRS, CDR2 YFSETQ. V lost 0 bases and J lost 7, with 13 bases in between. The CDR3 extends over 15 amino acids. The CDR3 coding sequence is TGCGCCAGCAGCTTGGCCAGAACCACCAACGGGGAGCTGTTTTTT. It encodes CASSLARTTNGELFF.

This clone was seen a handful of times. The rearrangement links TRBV30 to TRBJ1-5, with D possibly TRBD1 on 5 matching bases. V was shortened by 5 bases and J by 6 bases, with 14 bases between the two germline ends. This CDR3 region has 13 residues. CDR1 is GTSNPN, CDR2 SVGIG, per germline (reference sequence). This CDR3 is CAWGHQGFQPQHF. In DNA form, the CDR3 reads TGTGCCTGGGGCCACCAGGGCTTTCAGCCCCAGCATTTT.

This clone was recorded once. This chain links TRBV19 with TRBJ1-1, with D possibly matching TRBD1 (6 bases). The germline V gene has CDR1 LNHDA and CDR2 SQIVND (reference sequence). The CDR3 totals 12 residues. V dropped 7 bases and J dropped 10 bases, with 16 bases sitting between them. The CDR3 loop reads CASTPTTGSAFF. The CDR3 region has the DNA TGTGCCAGTACCCCGACCACAGGGTCAGCTTTCTTT.

V usage is TRBV7-9 and J usage is TRBJ2-1; D may be TRBD2 (7 bases). CDR3 size: 14 residues. The germline gives CDR1 SEHNR, CDR2 FQNEAQ (reference sequence). V was clipped by 8 bases and J by 6 bases, with 17 bases between them. Here the CDR3 reads CASGGAGHPNEQFF. CDR3 DNA sequence: TGTGCCAGCGGGGGAGCGGGACACCCCAATGAGCAGTTCTTC.

This chain connects TRBV9 to TRBJ2-7, with D tentatively TRBD1 (5 bases). Germline lookup yields CDR1 SGDLS and CDR2 YYNGEE. The CDR3 runs to 13 residues. The V and J ends lost 3 bases and 6 bases respectively, with 13 bases between them. The CDR3 region has the DNA TGTGCCAGCAGCGGACATACAGGCGCCGAGCAGTACTTC. Amino acids: CASSGHTGAEQYF.

This clone was detected only once. This chain connects TRBV15 to TRBJ2-5; maybe TRBD1 (5 bases). The germline V gene encodes CDR1 LNHNV and CDR2 YYDKDF (reference sequence). Trimming pared 0 bases from V and 7 bases from J, leaving 15 bases between. The CDR3 runs to 15 residues. As DNA, the CDR3 is TGTGCCACCAGCAGAGATGAGGACACCCTAGGGACCCAGTACTTC. It translates to CATSRDEDTLGTQYF.